A single sample gave rise to the 23 T cell receptor beta chains below, sequenced in a study of patients and donors after allogeneic stem cell transplantation. One entry per CDR3 protein, called by TCRdb with MiXCR from the RT-PCR reads. Of hundreds of thousands of distinct CDR3 sequences listed, under 20% are singletons. The material sequenced was blood, either unsorted or a sorted T cell fraction (not recorded which). Every receptor here comes from a human donor who was either an allogeneic HSCT recipient or a stem cell or donor lymphocyte infusion donor (not recorded which). It is not recorded whose cells these are; they may come from a transplant donor.

The rearrangement links TRBV20-1 to TRBJ2-3; D remains ambiguous. With 3 bases removed from V and 0 bases from J, the gap between germline ends came to 1 base. Germline V gene data show CDR1 as DFQATT and CDR2 as SNEGSKA (reference sequence). This CDR3 region has 11 residues. The CDR3 coding sequence is TGCAGTGCTAGCAGCACAGATACGCAGTATTTT. Its translation: CSASSTDTQYF.

Only a few counts were recorded for this clonotype. J is TRBJ2-1 and V is TRBV7-9; D may be TRBD1 or TRBD2 (6 bases each). In germline, CDR1 is SEHNR, CDR2 FQNEAQ (reference sequence). CDR3 size: 12 residues. V lost 8 bases to trimming and J lost 10 bases, with 15 bases between them. The CDR3 sequence: CASGRGVLEQFF. The CDR3 DNA follows: TGTGCCAGCGGAAGGGGGGTGTTAGAGCAGTTCTTC.

The CDR3 DNA reads TGTGCCAGCAGCTTAGCAGGATCCCATGGCTACACCTTC. Amino acids: CASSLAGSHGYTF. This chain links TRBV13 with TRBJ1-2, with D hard to call. This CDR3 has 13 residues. Per germline, CDR1 PRHDT and CDR2 FYEKMQ (reference sequence). Trimming cost V 1 base and J 6 bases, with 9 bases left between them.

This clonotype has only a few counts. V usage is TRBV6-1 and J usage is TRBJ1-1, with a tentative D call TRBD1 (6 bases). The V gene's germline CDR1 is MNHNS and CDR2 SASEGT. The CDR3 runs 13 residues. The V end lost 0 bases, the J end lost 12 bases, and 14 bases lay between the germline ends. In DNA, the CDR3 is TGTGCCAGCAGTGAAGCCAACAGGGCCATAACTTTCTTT. Protein product: CASSEANRAITFF.

This clonotype was recorded at least ten times. J is TRBJ2-7 and V is TRBV12-3 or TRBV12-4; D gene unclear. The CDR3 contains 13 residues. V was pared by 3 bases and J by 5 bases, with 11 bases between. The CDR3 DNA sequence: TGTGCCAGCAGTTTCGGTCGAGCCCACGAGCAGTACTTC. It codes for CASSFGRAHEQYF.

In this sample, this clonotype turned up a few times. The rearrangement joins TRBV4-1 to TRBJ2-1; D unresolved. The germline V gene has CDR1 MGHRA and CDR2 YSYEKL. The length of the CDR3 is 15 residues. V was pared by 2 bases and J by 5 bases, with 13 bases between. As DNA, the CDR3 is TGCGCCAGCAGCCAATCCCAATTGCTAGACAATGAGCAGTTCTTC. This encodes CASSQSQLLDNEQFF.

In its sample, this clonotype was seen many times. The CDR3 loop is CASSLDSRETQYF. The CDR3 DNA reads TGTGCCAGCAGTTTGGACTCCCGGGAGACCCAGTACTTC. The chain is built from TRBV12-3 or TRBV12-4 and TRBJ2-5, with D maybe TRBD2 (5 bases). V lost 3 bases and J lost 5, with 10 bases in between. The CDR3 extends over 13 amino acids.

This clonotype has only a few counts. The rearrangement links TRBV7-8 to TRBJ1-3, with TRBD1 matching 7 bases. Germline V gene data show CDR1 as SGHVS and CDR2 as FQNEAQ. Trimming at V came to 3 bases and at J to 4 bases, leaving 6 bases not matched to a gene. The CDR3 totals 15 residues. CDR3 region: CASSFPNRGGNTIYF. In DNA form, the CDR3 reads TGTGCCAGCAGCTTCCCCAACAGGGGCGGAAACACCATATATTTT.

This sequence joins TRBV15 and TRBJ1-2; a weak D match, TRBD1 (5 bases). Germline V gives CDR1 LNHNV, CDR2 YYDKDF (reference sequence). The CDR3 loop spans 14 amino acids. V lost 5 bases, J lost 4 bases, and 14 bases lay in between. The CDR3 DNA is TGTGCCACCAGCGCCTCAGGGCTGGGCTATGGCTACACCTTC. Protein product: CATSASGLGYGYTF.

This sequence joins TRBV11-2 and TRBJ2-1; D is uncertain. V was pared by 2 bases and J by 7 bases, with 18 bases between. The length of the CDR3 is 16 residues. The germline V gene has CDR1 SGHAT and CDR2 FQNNGV. The CDR3 sequence: CASSLSFGRVQNEQFF. CDR3 bases: TGTGCCAGCAGCTTATCATTTGGCAGAGTCCAGAATGAGCAGTTCTTC.

This clonotype occurred once. The chain employs TRBV12-3 or TRBV12-4 and TRBJ2-3, with 7 bases matching TRBD1. V trimming: 5 bases; J trimming: 4 bases; junction bases outside the gene matches: 6. The CDR3 loop spans 14 amino acids. The CDR3 region is CASSPDRVADTQYF. CDR3 sequence (DNA): TGTGCCAGCAGTCCCGACAGGGTGGCAGATACGCAGTATTTT.

This sequence joins TRBV27 and TRBJ1-2, with unresolved D. The V gene lost 3 bases and the J gene lost 4 bases, with 9 bases spanning the gap. CDR3 length equals 13 residues. Germline V lookup: CDR1 MNHEY, CDR2 SMNVEV (reference sequence). CDR3 residues: CASSFGKLYGYTF. The CDR3 DNA is TGTGCCAGCAGTTTCGGCAAACTCTATGGCTACACCTTC.

This chain uses TRBV21-1 with TRBJ2-5. TRBV21-1 constitutes a pseudogene. This CDR3 spans 22 amino acids. In nucleotides, the CDR3 is TGTGCCAGCAGCTCTTACCGCGGCTCTCCGCCTTGTCGCCTTCTTACCCAAGAGACCCAGTACTTC. This sequence encodes CASSSYRGSPPCRLLTQETQYF.

This clonotype was observed a handful of times. Its ends do not fully match the called genes, so a read error is possible. The genes are TRBV5-1 and TRBJ1-2; D not certain. CDR1 and CDR2 (germline): SGHRS, YFSETQ. The CDR3 is 15 amino acids. In DNA, the CDR3 is TGCGCCAGCAGGTTGGGCCCGGCCGACCTCATCGGCTACACCTTC. Translation: CASRLGPADLIGYTF.

The CDR3 protein is CASSQGPGPYNEQFF. The CDR3 bases are TGTGCCAGCAGCCAAGGTCCAGGGCCCTACAATGAGCAGTTCTTC. This chain links TRBV4-2 with TRBJ2-1; weak D call: TRBD1 (5 bases). Trimming cost V 1 base and J 2 bases, with 9 bases left between them. Looked up from germline, CDR1 is LGHNA and CDR2 is YNFKEQ. CDR3 size: 15 residues.

V is TRBV4-1 and J is TRBJ1-2; D gene uncertain. Trimming pared 1 base from V and 4 bases from J, leaving 7 bases between. Germline loops: CDR1 MGHRA, CDR2 YSYEKL. The CDR3 length is 13 residues. The CDR3 region has the DNA TGCGCCAGCAGCCAAGTCCTCAGCTATGGCTACACCTTC. Protein: CASSQVLSYGYTF.

The V and J genes are TRBV9 and TRBJ2-7, with 9 nucleotides matching TRBD1. CDR3 length: 14 amino acids. The ends lost 7 bases at V and 3 bases at J; junction bases unmatched: 8. Per the germline V gene, CDR1 is SGDLS and CDR2 is YYNGEE. The CDR3 loop is CASSPRDRDYEQYF. For the CDR3, the DNA is TGTGCCAGCTCCCCCCGGGACAGGGACTACGAGCAGTACTTC.

This clonotype occurred many times. The V and J genes are TRBV12-3 or TRBV12-4 and TRBJ1-5; 9 positions agree with TRBD1. This CDR3 is built from 13 residues. The V segment lost 6 bases and the J segment 7 bases; nucleotides outside the gene matches: 4. The CDR3 here is CASSAQGAQPQHF. In nucleotides, the CDR3 is TGTGCCAGCAGCGCACAGGGGGCCCAGCCCCAGCATTTT.

This clonotype was seen only a few times. The chain combines TRBV4-1 with TRBJ1-1, with 7 bases identical to TRBD1. J lost 7 bases, V lost 4 bases, and 12 bases had no gene match. Germline V gene data show CDR1 as MGHRA and CDR2 as YSYEKL. This CDR3 has 15 residues. The CDR3: CASSRAGTAGREAFF. As DNA, the CDR3 is TGCGCCAGCAGCCGTGCCGGGACAGCGGGCCGTGAAGCTTTCTTT.

The chain joins TRBV12-3 or TRBV12-4 to TRBJ1-1, with TRBD1 matching 10 bases. The CDR3 is 16 amino acids. V lost 7 bases to trimming and J lost 0 bases; unmatched junction nucleotides: 8. CDR3 bases: TGTGCCAGCACCCTGGGACAGGGGCACATGAACACTGAAGCTTTCTTT. Protein product: CASTLGQGHMNTEAFF.

The chain couples TRBV20-1 to TRBJ1-1; D is uncertain. CDR1 is DFQATT and CDR2 is SNEGSKA in the germline V gene (reference sequence). Trimming cost V 0 bases and J 1 base, with 15 bases left between them. The CDR3 length is 16 residues. The CDR3 is CSAREKYGRKNTEAFF. The CDR3 DNA follows: TGCAGTGCTAGAGAGAAATACGGGAGAAAGAACACTGAAGCTTTCTTT.

Ten or more counts support this clonotype. The V and J genes are TRBV10-3 and TRBJ1-4; D uncertain. The V end lost 3 bases, the J end lost 8 bases, and 16 bases lay between the germline ends. The CDR3 contains 15 residues. Germline lookup yields CDR1 ENHRY and CDR2 SYGVKD. The DNA of the CDR3 is TGTGCCATCAGTGATTCGGGCTTCATGGGGGAAAAACTGTTTTTT. Translated, it gives CAISDSGFMGEKLFF.

V is TRBV9 and J is TRBJ2-1, with 11 positions matching TRBD2. The CDR3 consists of 16 residues. The V segment lost 3 bases and the J segment 9 bases; nucleotides outside the gene matches: 11. Germline V lookup: CDR1 SGDLS, CDR2 YYNGEE. The CDR3 loop is CASSASFSGRAVEQFF. In nucleotides, the CDR3 is TGTGCCAGCAGCGCATCATTTAGCGGGAGGGCGGTTGAGCAGTTCTTC.